This entry lists 3 T cell receptor beta chains sequenced from one sample in a study of control samples from healthy donors and cancer patients. The data were produced by immunoSEQ multiplex PCR, yet TCRdb's version contains in-frame clones alone and is incomplete. This table holds 80,000 or so clones, roughly 92% found once. Sequenced sample: blood. These receptors all come from a woman in her fifties or sixties in good health.

CDR3 amino acids: CASSPPDIWKNSPLHF. CDR3 coding DNA: TGTGCCAGTAGTCCCCCGGACATCTGGAAGAATTCACCCCTCCACTTT. V is TRBV19 and J is TRBJ1-6; D possibly corresponds to TRBD1 (5 bases). This CDR3 contains 16 residues. CDR1 is LNHDA and CDR2 is SQIVND in the germline V gene (reference sequence). With 5 bases removed from V and 7 bases from J, the gap between germline ends came to 18 bases. Supplemented by reference TRBV19 and TRBJ1-6, the full variable domain reads DGGITQSPKYLFRKEGQNVTLSCEQNLNHDAMYWYRQDPGQGLRLIYYSQIVNDFQKGDIAEGYSVSREKKESFPLTVTSAQKNPTAFYLCASSPPDIWKNSPLHFGNGTRLTVT.

The rearrangement joins TRBV6-1 to TRBJ2-1; TRBD2 aligns across 9 bases. CDR3 length: 17 residues. The junction had 9 bases not matched to a gene; V was cut back by 2 bases and J by 4 bases. Germline V gene data show CDR1 as MNHNS and CDR2 as SASEGT. The CDR3 protein is CASSEYSAGGRYNEQFF. The CDR3 bases are TGTGCCAGCAGTGAATATTCTGCGGGAGGGCGTTACAATGAGCAGTTCTTC.

The chain uses TRBV4-2 and TRBJ1-2; no clear D. CDR1 and CDR2 from the germline V gene are LGHNA and YNFKEQ. Trimming stripped 1 base from V and 3 bases from J, with 9 bases between. This CDR3 is built from 14 residues. Here the CDR3 DNA reads TGTGCCAGCAGCCAAGTCGGAAACGACTATGGCTACACCTTC. It specifies CASSQVGNDYGYTF.